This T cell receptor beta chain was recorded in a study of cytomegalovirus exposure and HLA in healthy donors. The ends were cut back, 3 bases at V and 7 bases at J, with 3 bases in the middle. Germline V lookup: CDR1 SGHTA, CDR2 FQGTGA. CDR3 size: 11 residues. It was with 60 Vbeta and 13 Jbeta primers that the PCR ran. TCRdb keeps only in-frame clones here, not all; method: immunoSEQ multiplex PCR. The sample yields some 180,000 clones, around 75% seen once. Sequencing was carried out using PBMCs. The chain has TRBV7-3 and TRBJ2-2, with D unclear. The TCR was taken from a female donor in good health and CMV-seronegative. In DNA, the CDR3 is TGTGCCAGCAGCTTCGGCGGGGAGCTGTTTTTT. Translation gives CASSFGGELFF.